One T cell receptor (beta chain) is described in this entry. No cognate antigen has been identified for it. Per-base qualities were not stored, and no clone one base away is much larger. Trimming takes 4 bases from V and 2 bases from J, and the germline ends sit 16 bases apart. As encoded in the germline V gene (reference sequence), CDR1 is MNHNY while CDR2 is SVGAGI. Measured from the cysteine to the phenylalanine, the CDR3 is 16 residues long. Solely the CDR3 DNA is kept, with 48 bases framed from the first base. The library was made by the immunoSEQ multiplex PCR assay. A mixture of 60 forward primers for TCR Vbeta segments and 13 reverse primers for TCR Jbeta segments was used in the multiplex PCR. A multiplex PCR assay on genomic DNA amplified the CDR3 region of rearranged TCR beta genes. Amplified TCR beta libraries were sequenced as 87-base-pair reads on the Illumina HiSeq System. Per the source publication's procedure: A later analysis tallied roughly 78 million unique TCR beta chains across the 600 to 700 repertoires, and around 12 million of those chains were shared by two or more donors. To remove PCR and sequencing errors, raw reads were error-corrected and collapsed into unique sequences using a nearest-neighbor algorithm that merged closely related sequences. V, D and J gene segments were assigned by aligning CDR3 sequences to IMGT reference sequences. Each retained sequence needed at least a six-nucleotide match to both a V gene segment and a J gene segment. Rearrangements were called productive when the CDR3 lacked stop codons and stayed in frame with V and J; all others were non-productive. Following IMGT convention, CDR3 was defined as the stretch from the second conserved V-encoded cysteine up to the conserved J-encoded phenylalanine. The earlier analysis of more than 450 of the donors excluded sequences that lacked an unambiguous match to a single V gene segment. An earlier analysis of a few hundred of the donors called V segments functional above 56.7% productive rearrangements and segregating when the between-donor standard deviation exceeded 5%. To diagnose cytomegalovirus status from the catalog of TCR beta chain sequences, a statistical classification framework was built. V and J gene assignment, in a later analysis, came from comparing TCR nucleotide sequences with IMGT/GENE-DB human TR gene sequences. A later analysis assigned CDR3 sequences and most-parsimonious VDJ recombination scenarios with the TCRdist pipeline. In a later analysis, each TCR beta chain was defined by its CDR3 amino acid sequence together with its V-gene family, and reads lacking a unique V-gene family were excluded. To address suspected cross-contamination and a sequencing artifact, a later analysis removed a few hundred highly shared, low-generation-probability nucleotide sequences. A later analysis calculated a clonal expansion index for each public chain from normalized within-repertoire ranks of inferred template counts. A later analysis computed generation probabilities with a VDJ recombination model fitted to out-of-frame rearrangements, and checked the results against IGoR. Hypergeometric tests were used in a later analysis to score TCR-TCR, TCR-HLA and TCR-CMV co-occurrence, with a repertoire-size bias correction applied to the TCR pairs. False discovery rates were estimated in a later analysis by permuting HLA or CMV assignments 20 times. In a later analysis, co-occurring TCRs were grouped using DBSCAN, with TCRdist sequence similarity added in when clustering inside HLA-allele-positive subsets. Repertoires with fewer than 30,000 or more than 120,000 public chains, plus five repertoires with anomalous nucleotide sharing, were excluded from co-occurrence clustering. Not all clones reach the TCRdb copy of this immuneACCESS table, which keeps in-frame sequences only. Checked studies attribute under half of the gap to unresolved V genes and leave the rest unexplained. The V and J calls and clone size are taken from that table; D and trimming were inferred from the DNA. Counted in this sample were roughly 71,000 clones; 60% to 65% of them appeared once. The ten largest clones capture roughly 2.8% of the sample.

This sample is part of a study of cytomegalovirus exposure and HLA in healthy donors (dated by TCRdb to 2016 to 2017). Describing the broader study: According to an earlier analysis of 550 to 750 of the donors, about 179 million T cells yielded roughly 110 million unique TCR beta sequences and 276 Gb of sequence data. Roughly 300 gigabases of sequencing data and 70 million to 95 million unique TCR sequences made up an early release that covered fewer than 650 HLA-typed donors. The genetic ancestry cluster associated with self-reported Caucasian donors included about 84% of the approximately 430 genotyped donors. The study aimed to test whether signatures of past pathogen exposure could be identified by cataloging public T cell receptors. The T cell repertoires of 670 or so subjects were profiled by immunosequencing and related to cytomegalovirus serostatus. Besides the first cohort of roughly 640 subjects, a separate validation cohort made up of over 100 different subjects was used. To predict cytomegalovirus infection status, the study brought together high-throughput TCR immunosequencing, statistical association of individual TCRs with disease status, and machine learning. In a later analysis, previously published TCR beta repertoires from hundreds of donors were re-analyzed and high-resolution HLA genotyping was added so that TCR occurrence patterns could be studied. Rather than drawing on any new phenotypic data, the later analysis identified candidate immune exposures from TCR beta sequences and the way those sequences occurred across donors. In an earlier analysis of over 550 of the donors, high-throughput TCR beta sequencing was used to judge whether each TCR beta V gene segment behaved as functional or pseudogenic. Alongside the repertoire data, information on donor age, sex, ethnicity and CMV serostatus was compiled. Genome-wide SNP genotypes for about 60% of the roughly 700 donors were used in a later genetic analysis, which treated that subset as a discovery cohort. Every discovery cohort repertoire had been produced on one sequencing platform. Both class I and class II loci were covered by HLA typing, at four-digit resolution. The number of typed donors differed by locus: roughly 629-640 for A, B, C, DRB1 and DQB1; 500 to 550 for DQA1; some 610 for DPA1; and approximately 450 for DPB1. Roughly five DR-DQ haplotypes were treated as single units for association and clustering because of strong linkage in the cohort. Among a few hundred genotyped donors of the cohort, an average of roughly 240,000 unique TCR beta nucleotide sequences were sequenced per donor, around 20% of them non-productive.

The study at large found these results: A cluster of highly shared sequence variants was judged likely to represent a technical artifact of the sequencing pipeline. The study listed around 160 TCR beta chains as associated with cytomegalovirus. Some IMGT-functional V segments, including TRBV6-2 and TRBV6-3, could not be distinguished by the 87-base-pair reads and were therefore excluded. A later analysis found that TCR association rates varied across HLA loci, with DRB1 alleles showing the most associated TCRs and HLA-C alleles the fewest. In both the original and validation cohorts, the classifier was reported to diagnose cytomegalovirus status with high specificity and sensitivity. According to a later analysis, most CMV-associated TCR beta chains appeared to be HLA-restricted, and the HLA associations seemed to be driven largely by CMV exposure. A few of the identified cytomegalovirus-associated TCR beta chains were confirmed in vitro to be specific for cytomegalovirus antigens. Most TCR sequences were observed very rarely across donors, whereas some public TCRs were present in many individuals. The cohort was sequenced for TCR beta chains only, and without alpha or paired-chain data the features that could be detected were limited. Presence/absence analyses assumed roughly uniform sequencing depth across donors, an assumption that may not hold. In a later analysis, HLA-associated TCR beta chains showed more clonal expansion and lower generation probabilities than non-associated chains that were equally common. For the cohort, immune exposure information was limited to CMV serostatus. A later analysis reported that several top co-occurrence clusters appeared linked to parvovirus B19, influenza, CMV and Epstein-Barr virus. When HLA alleles, especially DR and DQ, strongly co-occurred, attributing TCR associations to individual alleles was difficult. Because HLA typing was missing for some donors at each locus, association tests included only the typed subset. Compared with the 666-donor mean, donors in an Asian-associated ancestry cluster had fewer N-insertions in productive TCRs, according to a later genetic analysis. An earlier analysis of approximately 590 of the donors showed that most TCR beta V segments appeared in productive rearrangements either about 87% or about 30% of the time, which broadly matched IMGT annotations. An association between a missense DCLRE1C variant and V-gene and J-gene trimming of TCR beta chains was found in a later genetic analysis and replicated in an independent cohort. The earlier analysis of approximately 590 of the donors excluded 15 to 20 rarely observed V segments, including chromosome 9 orphons, because counts were too low. A further reported finding was that TCR beta sequences accurately predicted the HLA-A and HLA-B alleles for most subjects in the first cohort. At a false discovery rate of 0.05, a later analysis linked some 18,000 TCR beta sequences to specific HLA alleles. Linkage disequilibrium might explain the correlated functional status among segregating V segments, but an unknown experimental factor could not be ruled out. The authors suggested that the approach could potentially be generalized to other disease states and immunological phenotypes.

In total, roughly 670 healthy bone marrow donors made up the cohort. All cohort members were sampled while nominally healthy, although unrecorded immune exposures were likely present. The donor tested CMV seronegative, placing the donor among the 350 to 400 seronegative members of the cohort. A peripheral blood sample was provided by each donor, and peripheral blood mononuclear cells were used for TCR beta sequencing. The Qiagen DNeasy Blood Extraction Kit was used to extract genomic DNA from the blood cell samples. The receptor was derived from a young man in good health and CMV-seronegative. The rearrangement combines TRBV6-6 with TRBJ2-3, with TRBD2 as a weak D call on 6 bases. Input material: PBMCs. The encoded CDR3 is CASSSRAGSTTDTQYF. The nucleotide sequence is TGTGCCAGCAGTTCCCGAGCGGGTTCCACCACAGATACGCAGTATTTT.